This passage covers 22 T cell receptor beta chains from one sample sequenced in a study of T cell responses to AZD1222 COVID-19 vaccine. The repertoire was sequenced with immunoSEQ multiplex PCR; TCRdb's copy has only in-frame clones and lacks some. The repertoire holds some 100,000 clones, 85% to 90% seen once, with around 15% in the top ten. The source was peripheral blood, collected on day 0 of AZD1222 vaccination. These receptors were collected from an adult in good health.

The CDR3 DNA reads as TGCGCCAGCAGCCAAGATTGGGCAGGGGGGTCCTACGAGCAGTACTTC. Translation gives CASSQDWAGGSYEQYF. The V call is TRBV4-3, the J call TRBJ2-7; D might be TRBD1 (7 bases). The germline V and J ends were trimmed by 0 bases and 1 base, with 13 bases remaining between them. Germline CDR1 is LGHNA and CDR2 is YSLEER. This CDR3 is built from 16 residues.

This clone showed up just once. The CDR3 protein is CASRQGGPKNIQYF. In DNA, the CDR3 is TGTGCTAGTAGACAGGGTGGGCCCAAAAACATTCAGTACTTC. The chain uses TRBV12-5 and TRBJ2-4; TRBD1 agrees at 7 bases. The CDR3 length is 14 residues. The V segment lost 8 bases and the J segment 2 bases; nucleotides outside the gene matches: 6. Germline V CDR1 and CDR2: LGHNT, FRNRAP.

This sequence joins TRBV11-1 and TRBJ2-2, with a weak D call TRBD2 (6 bases). Deletions cut 7 bases from V and 5 bases from J, with 8 bases between. CDR3 size: 12 residues. The germline V gene encodes CDR1 SGHAT and CDR2 FQDESV (reference sequence). The CDR3 reads CASNAGTGELFF. The CDR3 DNA sequence: TGTGCCAGCAACGCGGGGACCGGGGAGCTGTTTTTT.

The gene calls are TRBV28 and TRBJ2-7; tentative D call: TRBD1 (6 bases). Germline-derived CDR1 and CDR2 are MDHEN and SYDVKM. The ends were cut back, 7 bases at V and 3 bases at J, with 16 bases in the middle. This CDR3 has 14 amino acids. The CDR3 sequence: CASKVQGMVYEQYF. The CDR3 bases are TGTGCCAGCAAGGTCCAGGGGATGGTCTACGAGCAGTACTTC.

The CDR3 spells CASSSTGTGGAYGYTF. The CDR3 DNA is TGTGCCAGCAGTTCTACCGGGACAGGGGGCGCATACGGCTACACCTTC. This chain connects TRBV27 to TRBJ1-2, with 12 positions matching TRBD1. The CDR3 length is 16 residues. CDR1 MNHEY and CDR2 SMNVEV come from the germline V gene (reference sequence). Trimming at V came to 4 bases and at J to 8 bases, leaving 11 bases not matched to a gene.

The chain is built from TRBV19 and TRBJ2-7; TRBD2 matches at 8 bases. The trim removed 4 bases at V and 6 bases at J, leaving 14 bases unmatched. The CDR3 contains 16 residues. The germline gives CDR1 LNHDA, CDR2 SQIVND (reference sequence). CDR3 nucleotide sequence: TGTGCCAGTAGTAACCCCCCGACTAGCGAGAGGAGCGAGCAGTACTTC. As protein: CASSNPPTSERSEQYF.

The rearrangement joins TRBV20-1 to TRBJ1-2; D gene unclear. This CDR3 is 12 amino acids long. The V end was cut by 3 bases, the J end by 2 bases, with 7 bases between. CDR1 DFQATT and CDR2 SNEGSKA come from the germline V gene (reference sequence). CDR3 in DNA: TGCAGTGCTAGTGCGCAGAACTATGGCTACACCTTC. It translates to CSASAQNYGYTF.

The chain carries TRBV2 and TRBJ1-6, with D possibly TRBD1 on 5 matching bases. Trimming shortened V by 8 bases and J by 8 bases, and 16 bases separated the two germline ends. CDR3 length: 14 amino acids. Germline V gene data show CDR1 as SNHLY and CDR2 as FYNNEI. The CDR3 here is CASSRKGLDSPLHF. DNA of the CDR3: TGTGCCAGCTCTAGGAAGGGGTTGGATTCACCCCTCCACTTT.

This clone showed up just once. The V and J genes are TRBV21-1 and TRBJ1-1. TRBV21-1 is classified as a pseudogene. There are 15 residues in the CDR3. The CDR3 DNA is TGTGCCAGCAGCAAGGAAGGGCCAACAAGGACTGAAGCTTTCTTT. This translates into CASSKEGPTRTEAFF.

J is TRBJ1-1 and V is TRBV27; no reliable D call. CDR1 MNHEY and CDR2 SMNVEV come from the germline V gene (reference sequence). V dropped 5 bases and J dropped 3 bases, with 13 bases sitting between them. CDR3 length: 14 amino acids. The CDR3 sequence is CASSLFNRDTEAFF. CDR3 nucleotide sequence: TGTGCCAGCAGTCTCTTCAATCGGGACACTGAAGCTTTCTTT.

This clone was picked up a small number of times. The germline gene is not matched at one end of the junction; a read error may be the cause. The chain couples TRBV6-4 to TRBJ2-3, with D possibly being TRBD1 (5 bases). This CDR3 has 13 residues. The germline CDR1 and CDR2 sequences are MRHNA and SNTAGT. In DNA, the CDR3 is TGTGCCCGCAGGGCAGCTAGCACAGATACGCAGTATTTT. Protein product: CARRAASTDTQYF.

The chain carries TRBV6-5 and TRBJ2-3; 10 bases match TRBD2. The V gene end was trimmed by 6 bases and the J gene end by 2 bases; junction bases not matched to a gene: 5. There are 15 residues in the CDR3. Per germline, CDR1 MNHEY and CDR2 SVGAGI. The chain's CDR3 is CASSNSGGHTDTQYF. CDR3 DNA: TGTGCCAGCAGCAATAGCGGGGGGCACACAGATACGCAGTATTTT.

In this sample, this clone turned up many times. The chain links TRBV6-1 to TRBJ1-1; 9 nucleotides match TRBD1. V lost 2 bases and J lost 3; bases outside the gene matches: 10. Germline V lookup: CDR1 MNHNS, CDR2 SASEGT. CDR3 length: 17 residues. The CDR3: CASSEKGDRVRYTEAFF. The CDR3, as DNA: TGTGCCAGCAGTGAAAAAGGGGACAGGGTGAGGTACACTGAAGCTTTCTTT.

V and J are TRBV19 and TRBJ2-5; D might be TRBD2 (6 bases). Trimming pared 5 bases from V and 1 base from J, leaving 14 bases between. This CDR3 has 15 amino acids. Germline values: CDR1 LNHDA, CDR2 SQIVND (reference sequence). CDR3 in DNA: TGTGCCAGTAGTTCATCATCGACTAGCCAAGAGACCCAGTACTTC. It translates to CASSSSSTSQETQYF.

V gene TRBV30 combines with J gene TRBJ1-1, with D maybe TRBD1 (6 bases). Trimming took off 0 bases at V and 11 bases at J, with 19 bases between the two ends. This CDR3 is 14 amino acids long. Germline CDR1 is GTSNPN and CDR2 is SVGIG (reference sequence). The DNA for the CDR3 is TGTGCCTGGAGTGTGACACCGGGACAAGGGGTGGCTTTCTTT. This sequence encodes CAWSVTPGQGVAFF. The whole variable domain, remainder taken from reference TRBV30 and TRBJ1-1, is SQTIHQWPATLVQPVGSPLSLECTVEGTSNPNLYWYRQAAGRGLQLLFYSVGIGQISSEVPQNLSASRPQDRQFILSSKKLLLSDSGFYLCAWSVTPGQGVAFFGQGTRLTVV.

As regards this clone: The junction shows a germline mismatch at one end, possibly a read error. The CDR3 here is CASSKDDPIVLDEQYF. The DNA of the CDR3 is TGTGCCAGCAGCAAAGATGATCCCATCGTGTTAGACGAGCAGTACTTC. The V gene is TRBV3-1 (or the pseudogene TRBV3-2), the J gene TRBJ2-7; D not resolved. This CDR3 spans 16 amino acids. Germline CDR1 LGHDT, CDR2 YNNKEL (reference sequence).

This chain connects TRBV5-8 to TRBJ1-2; TRBD1 is a possible D gene (5 bases). Germline assignment: CDR1 SGHTS and CDR2 YDEGEE. V shed 4 bases and J shed 6 bases, with 13 bases lying between them. This CDR3 has 13 residues. The CDR3 sequence is CASSVLRDDGYTF. DNA of the CDR3: TGTGCCAGCAGCGTTCTCAGGGACGATGGCTACACCTTC.

The chain is built from TRBV28 and TRBJ1-1; 10 bases map to TRBD1. With 1 base clipped from V and 10 bases from J, the junction kept 12 bases outside the gene matches. Germline CDR1 MDHEN, CDR2 SYDVKM. The CDR3 extends over 16 amino acids. The CDR3 sequence is CASSLSTDTGTGAAFF. CDR3 bases: TGTGCCAGCAGTTTATCCACAGATACCGGGACAGGGGCAGCTTTCTTT.

The V call is TRBV4-1, the J call TRBJ2-1; a weak D match, TRBD2 (5 bases). The CDR3 has 14 amino acids. CDR1 and CDR2 from the germline V gene are MGHRA and YSYEKL. V was shortened by 0 bases and J by 9 bases, with 12 bases between the two germline ends. The chain's CDR3 is CASSQEAAKGEQFF. Here the CDR3 DNA reads TGCGCCAGCAGCCAAGAAGCGGCGAAGGGTGAGCAGTTCTTC.

The CDR3 coding sequence is TGTGCCACCCTGGCGAGAAGCTCCTACAATGAGCAGTTCTTC. Protein sequence: CATLARSSYNEQFF. The chain combines TRBV7-9 with TRBJ2-1; unclear D gene. This CDR3 contains 14 residues. V was shortened by 10 bases and J by 0 bases, with 13 bases between the two germline ends. Germline assignment: CDR1 SEHNR and CDR2 FQNEAQ (reference sequence).

V and J are TRBV19 and TRBJ2-4, with D perhaps being TRBD1 or TRBD2 (5 bases each). The V gene lost 0 bases and the J gene lost 2 bases, with 14 bases spanning the gap. Germline CDR1 is LNHDA and CDR2 is SQIVND (reference sequence). The CDR3 loop spans 17 amino acids. The CDR3 region has the DNA TGTGCCAGTAGTATAGATGGGGGAAGGGAAACCAAAAACATTCAGTACTTC. It specifies CASSIDGGRETKNIQYF.

The chain recombines TRBV29-1 with TRBJ1-2, with D perhaps matching TRBD1 (5 bases). The length of the CDR3 is 12 residues. Between the trimmed V and J ends, which lost 2 bases and 4 bases, there was a span of 8 bases. CDR1 is SQVTM and CDR2 is ANQGSEA in the germline V gene. This CDR3 is CSVENRRYGYTF. The DNA of the CDR3 is TGCAGCGTTGAAAACAGGCGCTATGGCTACACCTTC.